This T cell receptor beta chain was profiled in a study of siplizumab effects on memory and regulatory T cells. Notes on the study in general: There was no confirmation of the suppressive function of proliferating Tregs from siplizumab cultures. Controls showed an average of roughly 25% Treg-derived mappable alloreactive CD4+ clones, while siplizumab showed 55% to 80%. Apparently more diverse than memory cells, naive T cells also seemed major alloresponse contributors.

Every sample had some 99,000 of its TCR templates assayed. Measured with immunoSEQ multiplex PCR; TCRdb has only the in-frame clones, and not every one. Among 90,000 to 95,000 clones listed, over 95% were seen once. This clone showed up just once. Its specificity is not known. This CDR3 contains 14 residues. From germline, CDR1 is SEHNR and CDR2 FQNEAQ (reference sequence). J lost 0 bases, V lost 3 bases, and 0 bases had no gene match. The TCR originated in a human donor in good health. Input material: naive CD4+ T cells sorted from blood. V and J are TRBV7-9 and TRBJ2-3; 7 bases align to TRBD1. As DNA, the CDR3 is TGTGCCAGCAGCTTGGACAGGAGCACAGATACGCAGTATTTT. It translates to CASSLDRSTDTQYF.